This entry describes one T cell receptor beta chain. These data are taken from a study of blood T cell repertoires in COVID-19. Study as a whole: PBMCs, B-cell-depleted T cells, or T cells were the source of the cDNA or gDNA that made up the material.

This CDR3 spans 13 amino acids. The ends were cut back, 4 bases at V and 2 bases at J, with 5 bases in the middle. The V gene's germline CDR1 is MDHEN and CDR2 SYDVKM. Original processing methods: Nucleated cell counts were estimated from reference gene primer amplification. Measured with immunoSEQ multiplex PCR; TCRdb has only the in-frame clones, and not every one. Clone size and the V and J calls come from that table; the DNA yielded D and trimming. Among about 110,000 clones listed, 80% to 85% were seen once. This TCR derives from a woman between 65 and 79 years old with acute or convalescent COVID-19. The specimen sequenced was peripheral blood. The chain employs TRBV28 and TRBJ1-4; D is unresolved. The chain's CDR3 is CASSSGTNEKLFF. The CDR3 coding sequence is TGTGCCAGCAGTTCCGGGACTAATGAAAAACTGTTTTTT.